This T cell receptor beta chain was retrieved from a study of T cell responses to AZD1222 COVID-19 vaccine. V was pared by 5 bases and J by 6 bases, with 18 bases of the junction left unmatched. CDR3 length: 18 residues. The germline V gene has CDR1 SNHLY and CDR2 FYNNEI. TCRdb's copy holds only in-frame clones and misses some; the assay was immunoSEQ multiplex PCR. Of roughly 160,000 clones in the sample, about 91% were seen once. This clone has a single count. The sequence came from an adult in good health. This specimen was peripheral blood, taken on day 0 of MenACWY control vaccination. The V call is TRBV2, the J call TRBJ2-4; 8 nucleotides line up with TRBD2. DNA for the CDR3: TGTGCCAGCAGTATACACTTAGCGGGAAACAAAGGAGGAAACATTCAGTACTTC. Protein product: CASSIHLAGNKGGNIQYF.